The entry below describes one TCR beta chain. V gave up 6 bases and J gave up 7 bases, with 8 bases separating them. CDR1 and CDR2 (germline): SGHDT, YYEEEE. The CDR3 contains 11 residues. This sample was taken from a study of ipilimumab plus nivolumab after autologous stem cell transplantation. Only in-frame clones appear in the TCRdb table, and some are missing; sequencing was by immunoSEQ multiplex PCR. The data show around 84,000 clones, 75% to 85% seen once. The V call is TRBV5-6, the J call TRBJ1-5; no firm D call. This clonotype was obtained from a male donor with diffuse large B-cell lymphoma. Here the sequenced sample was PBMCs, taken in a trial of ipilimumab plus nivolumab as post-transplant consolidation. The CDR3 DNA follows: TGTGCCAGCAAATTGGGACAGCCCCAGCATTTT. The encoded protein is CASKLGQPQHF.